This is a list of T cell receptor beta chains from one sample in a study of cytotoxic CD8 clonotypes in ibrutinib-treated CLL. Data came from immunoSEQ multiplex PCR; TCRdb stores just in-frame clones and leaves some out. The sample carries some 310,000 clones, almost 80% recorded once. The sequenced sample was PBMCs, obtained before ibrutinib treatment. The receptors originated from a human donor with chronic lymphocytic leukemia. Each CDR3 is given with its conserved first and last residue. D genes are given only for firm matches. Where a row states a size, it is once, few, many or the class of an expanded clone; other rows omit it.

>TRBV5-8|-|TRBJ2-1|-|15
TGTGCCAGCAGCCACTACCGATCCTCCTACAATGAGCAGTTCTTC
CASSHYRSSYNEQFF
>TRBV2|TRBD2|TRBJ2-1|-|15
TGTGCCAGCAGGTGGACTAGCGGAACTAACAATGAGCAGTTCTTC
CASRWTSGTNNEQFF
>TRBV6-8|-|TRBJ2-7|-|11
TGTGCCAGCAGGCCCGAATACGAGCAGTACTTC
CASRPEYEQYF
>TRBV30|TRBD1|TRBJ2-6|-|14
TGTGCCGAACAGGGGGTTACTGGGGCCAACGTCCTGACTTTC
CAEQGVTGANVLTF
>TRBV5-1|TRBD2|TRBJ2-7|-|17
TGCGCCAGCAGCTCACTGACTAGCGGGAGAGCGACCTACGAGCAGTACTTC
CASSSLTSGRATYEQYF
>TRBV7-2|-|TRBJ1-3|many|15
TGTGCCAGCAGCTTTGTGGTCGGCTCTGGAAACACCATATATTTT
CASSFVVGSGNTIYF
>TRBV10-3|TRBD1|TRBJ1-5|-|15
TGTGCCATCAGTGAAAGGGACAGGGGAAATCAGCCCCAGCATTTT
CAISERDRGNQPQHF
>TRBV7-9|TRBD2|TRBJ2-3|once|14
TGTGCCAGCAGCTTAAATTACCGGGGGGGTACGCAGTATTTT
CASSLNYRGGTQYF
>TRBV19|-|TRBJ1-1|few|16
TGTGCCAGTAGTGTCAACAGACTCCGCACGAACACTGAAGCTTTCTTT
CASSVNRLRTNTEAFF
>TRBV15|-|TRBJ2-7|-|13
TGTGCCACCAGCAGAGGCGGCTTCAACGAGCAGTACTTC
CATSRGGFNEQYF
>TRBV18|TRBD1|TRBJ1-5|-|17
TGTGCCAGCTCACCAGGTATTGGGACAGGGGGCCATCAGCCCCAGCATTTT
CASSPGIGTGGHQPQHF
>TRBV7-9|-|TRBJ1-1|-|12
TGTGCCAGCAGTACTAGGGGATTTGAAGCTTTCTTT
CASSTRGFEAFF
>TRBV27|-|TRBJ2-5|-|14
TGTGCCAGCAGTTTACGTAGGACCCAAGAGACCCAGTACTTC
CASSLRRTQETQYF
>TRBV29-1|TRBD2|TRBJ2-2|-|16
TGCAGCGCCGGGGGGAGACTAGCGAGAAACACCGGGGAGCTGTTTTTT
CSAGGRLARNTGELFF
>TRBV20-1|-|TRBJ2-7|-|10
TGCAGTGCCGGGAGCTACGAGCAGTACTTC
CSAGSYEQYF
>TRBV5-8|-|TRBJ1-1|-|13
TGTGCCAGCAGCTTGTGGGGGGCGGGTGAAGCTTTCTTT
CASSLWGAGEAFF
>TRBV29-1|-|TRBJ2-1|-|14
TGCAGCGTTGAAGGGTTTCCTCTGGCGGATGAGCAGTTCTTC
CSVEGFPLADEQFF
>TRBV5-1|TRBD2|TRBJ2-2|-|17
TGCGCCAGCAGCTTTATCAGGCTAGCGGCTAACACCGGGGAGCTGTTTTTT
CASSFIRLAANTGELFF
>TRBV5-1|TRBD2|TRBJ2-5|few|15
TGCGCCAGCAGCGATATAGCGGGATATGCTGAGACCCAGTACTTC
CASSDIAGYAETQYF
>TRBV2|TRBD2|TRBJ2-1|-|16
TGTGCCAGGAGCGACTCCGGGACTAGCGGGATTAATGAGCAGTTCTTC
CARSDSGTSGINEQFF
>TRBV5-6|TRBD1|TRBJ1-2|-|14
TGTGCCAGCAGCCGTCTAGACAGGGACTATGGCTACACCTTC
CASSRLDRDYGYTF
>TRBV6-5|-|TRBJ2-3|-|14
TGTGCCAGCAGTTACTCAGGCAGTTGGGCTACGCAGTATTTT
CASSYSGSWATQYF
>TRBV5-4|TRBD2|TRBJ2-5|once|15
TGTGCCAGCAGCTCGGCTAGCGGGAGTCGAGAGACCCAGTACTTC
CASSSASGSRETQYF
>TRBV5-5|-|TRBJ2-1|-|13
TGTGCCAGCAGCTTGGTACTTTACAATGAGCAGTTCTTC
CASSLVLYNEQFF
>TRBV19|-|TRBJ2-7|-|16
TGTGCCAGTAGTATAGGATCCAGCGGTAGCTCCTACGAGCAGTACTTC
CASSIGSSGSSYEQYF
>TRBV21-1|-|TRBJ2-7|-|14
TGTGCCAGCATCAGGGGTTTTGGCTCCTACGAGCAGTACTTC
CASIRGFGSYEQYF
>TRBV5-1|-|TRBJ1-3|-|15
TGCGCCAGCAGCTTGGAGGGGGGCGGTGGAAACACCATATATTTT
CASSLEGGGGNTIYF
>TRBV19|TRBD1|TRBJ1-1|-|15
TGTGCCAGTAGTACTGGGGACAGGGAGTTAATTGAAGCTTTCTTT
CASSTGDRELIEAFF
>TRBV28|-|TRBJ1-2|-|12
TGTGCCAGCAGTCCAGCCTCGGGCAGGGTGGTCTTC
CASSPASGRVVF
>TRBV29-1|-|TRBJ2-3|-|15
TGCAGCGTTGGTAAGGGACATACGATCACAGATACGCAGTATTTT
CSVGKGHTITDTQYF
>TRBV5-1|-|TRBJ2-3|-|13
TGCGCCAGCAGCCTAAAGAGCCCAGATACGCAGTATTTT
CASSLKSPDTQYF
>TRBV9|-|TRBJ2-7|-|17
TGTGCCAGCAGCGTAGGCGGGACTGGGCAGACGACCTACGAGCAGTACTTC
CASSVGGTGQTTYEQYF
>TRBV15|-|TRBJ2-7|-|16
TGTGCCACCAGCAAAGGATTTCGAGTGATCTCCTACGAGCAGTACTTC
CATSKGFRVISYEQYF
>TRBV5-1|TRBD1|TRBJ2-7|few|14
TGCGCCAGCAGCTTGGGACAGGGGGTATACGAGCAGTACTTC
CASSLGQGVYEQYF
>TRBV29-1|-|TRBJ1-5|-|12
TGCAGCGTGGGTGGGCCCAATCAGCCCCAGCATTTT
CSVGGPNQPQHF